Following are 31 T cell receptor beta chains from one sample sequenced in a study of vaccination effects on CD4 cells after COVID-19. Method: immunoSEQ multiplex PCR; TCRdb's copy keeps in-frame clones and lacks some. Of approximately 17,000 clones in the sample, approximately 70% were seen once. Within the ViraFEST assay, antigen-specific CD4+ T cells underwent expansion with viral peptide pools prior to sequencing. Following culture for nine to ten days, CD4+ T cells were isolated. It was two doses of either the BNT162b2 or mRNA-1273 vaccine that participants received. What these receptors recognize is not known. Here the sequenced sample was CD4+ T cells from PBMCs cultured with SARS-CoV-2 spike peptides, taken after COVID-19 vaccination. Receptors originate from a human donor who received a COVID-19 vaccine.

The chain uses TRBV5-1 and TRBJ1-4; unclear D gene. The V gene lost 0 bases and the J gene lost 5 bases, with 5 bases spanning the gap. From germline, CDR1 is SGHRS and CDR2 YFSETQ. The CDR3 covers 13 residues. The CDR3 DNA reads TGCGCCAGCAGCTTGGAGCGCAATGAAAAACTGTTTTTT. As protein: CASSLERNEKLFF.

The V and J genes are TRBV2 and TRBJ1-4; perhaps TRBD1 as D (6 bases). The V and J ends lost 1 base and 4 bases respectively, with 10 bases between them. CDR3 length: 15 residues. CDR1 is SNHLY, CDR2 FYNNEI, per germline. CDR3 amino acids: CASSEEGGLNEKLFF. In DNA, the CDR3 is TGTGCCAGCAGTGAAGAGGGGGGGCTTAATGAAAAACTGTTTTTT.

In its sample, this clone was seen a few times. The chain uses TRBV4-1 and TRBJ1-5; no clear D. The CDR3 has 16 amino acids. Trimming removed 4 bases from V and 4 bases from J, with 17 bases in between. Germline CDR1 and CDR2: MGHRA and YSYEKL. The CDR3 spells CASSPSLPTENQPQHF. The CDR3 DNA is TGCGCCAGCAGCCCCTCCCTTCCGACGGAAAATCAGCCCCAGCATTTT.

This clone was detected only a few times. The rearrangement joins TRBV30 to TRBJ1-2, with 10 bases aligning to TRBD1. The V gene end was trimmed by 2 bases and the J gene end by 7 bases; junction bases not matched to a gene: 7. There are 14 residues in the CDR3. Germline-derived CDR1 and CDR2 are GTSNPN and SVGIG (reference sequence). Here the CDR3 reads CAWSTGQGGGGYTF. CDR3 DNA sequence: TGTGCCTGGAGTACCGGACAGGGGGGGGGTGGCTACACCTTC.

The V call is TRBV20-1, the J call TRBJ2-1, with D possibly matching TRBD1 (5 bases). Germline V gene data show CDR1 as DFQATT and CDR2 as SNEGSKA (reference sequence). Trimming stripped 3 bases from V and 0 bases from J, with 18 bases between. This CDR3 is 17 amino acids long. DNA for the CDR3: TGCAGTGCTAGTCACCTCAGGGCCGGACCCTCCTACAATGAGCAGTTCTTC. This translates into CSASHLRAGPSYNEQFF.

J is TRBJ2-7 and V is TRBV29-1; 7 bases are a match to TRBD1. Germline-derived CDR1 and CDR2 are SQVTM and ANQGSEA. V lost 4 bases to trimming and J lost 6 bases; unmatched junction nucleotides: 9. The CDR3 has 13 amino acids. CDR3 sequence reads: CSVGQGRSTEQYF. CDR3 nucleotides: TGCAGCGTTGGACAGGGTAGGAGTACCGAGCAGTACTTC.

This clone occurred once. V gene TRBV2 combines with J gene TRBJ1-2; 8 nucleotides agree with TRBD1. The CDR3 length is 18 residues. CDR1 is SNHLY and CDR2 is FYNNEI in the germline V gene. With 3 bases clipped from V and 2 bases from J, the junction kept 14 bases outside the gene matches. In DNA, the CDR3 is TGTGCCAGCAGTGATCCTGGACAGGGCCCTGCTCGGAACTATGGCTACACCTTC. Protein product: CASSDPGQGPARNYGYTF.

The gene calls are TRBV7-2 and TRBJ2-3; D gene ambiguous. This CDR3 is 15 amino acids long. Trimming left V 5 bases short and J 4 bases short, with 16 bases between. The germline CDR1 and CDR2 sequences are SGHTA and FQGNSA. In DNA form, the CDR3 reads TGTGCCAGCAGCCCCAAGACCCCAAACGCAGATACGCAGTATTTT. Encoded protein: CASSPKTPNADTQYF.

The chain carries TRBV11-2 and TRBJ2-1, with 10 bases lining up with TRBD2. Germline V gene lookup returns CDR1 SGHAT and CDR2 FQNNGV. This CDR3 contains 18 residues. Trimming took 2 bases from V and 5 from J; bases not matched to a gene: 12. The CDR3 reads CASSLRISGGAPHNEQFF. Here the CDR3 DNA reads TGTGCCAGCAGCTTACGGATCAGCGGGGGGGCCCCCCACAATGAGCAGTTCTTC.

The chain recombines TRBV5-4 with TRBJ2-5; D gene uncertain. The germline V and J ends were trimmed by 4 bases and 3 bases, with 10 bases remaining between them. Germline loops: CDR1 SGHNT, CDR2 YYREEE (reference sequence). This CDR3 contains 13 residues. The CDR3 bases are TGTGCCAGCAGCCCGCGATTAGAAGAGACCCAGTACTTC. Translating gives CASSPRLEETQYF.

The chain carries TRBV2 and TRBJ1-2, with a possible D match to TRBD1 (5 bases). CDR1 and CDR2 (germline): SNHLY, FYNNEI. This CDR3 spans 13 amino acids. Between the trimmed V and J ends, which lost 7 bases and 8 bases, there was a span of 17 bases. The CDR3 is CASNRRGFGGYTF. The CDR3 DNA sequence: TGTGCCAGCAATAGGAGGGGCTTCGGGGGCTACACCTTC.

This chain joins TRBV6-1 and TRBJ2-1; unclear D gene. Trimming took off 3 bases at V and 0 bases at J, with 9 bases between the two ends. CDR1 and CDR2 from the germline V gene are MNHNS and SASEGT. The CDR3 consists of 15 residues. The CDR3 bases are TGTGCCAGCAGTGAGGCGCGGACCTCCTACAATGAGCAGTTCTTC. Its protein is CASSEARTSYNEQFF.

The rearrangement joins TRBV7-2 to TRBJ1-2; D gene unclear. Germline V gives CDR1 SGHTA, CDR2 FQGNSA. The V gene lost 5 bases and the J gene lost 5 bases, with 15 bases spanning the gap. This CDR3 spans 14 amino acids. The chain's CDR3 is CASSPDHTGYGYTF. The CDR3 region has the DNA TGTGCCAGCAGCCCGGATCATACGGGATATGGCTACACCTTC.

The V gene is TRBV5-4, the J gene TRBJ2-5; D gene ambiguous. CDR1 is SGHNT, CDR2 YYREEE, per germline (reference sequence). The CDR3 is 13 residues long. V lost 4 bases to trimming and J lost 5 bases, with 12 bases between them. The DNA for the CDR3 is TGTGCCAGCAGCAACCCCCTGAAGGAGACCCAGTACTTC. Translated: CASSNPLKETQYF.

This clone was counted once. V usage is TRBV27 and J usage is TRBJ1-1; perhaps TRBD1 as D (5 bases). Germline CDR1 MNHEY, CDR2 SMNVEV (reference sequence). The CDR3 spans 14 residues. Trimming left V 7 bases short and J 1 base short, with 13 bases between. The CDR3 coding sequence is TGTGCCAGCATTAGTTCCAGGGCGAACACTGAAGCTTTCTTT. It yields the protein CASISSRANTEAFF.

This clone was seen more than once but under ten times. The gene calls are TRBV18 and TRBJ2-7, with 9 bases matching TRBD1. V was pared by 0 bases and J by 1 base, with 7 bases of the junction left unmatched. The CDR3 runs 17 residues. From germline, CDR1 is KGHSH and CDR2 LQKENI. In DNA, the CDR3 is TGTGCCAGCTCACCACCGGCAGGACAGGGGCCGTCCTACGAGCAGTACTTC. Its translation: CASSPPAGQGPSYEQYF.

The rearrangement links TRBV3-1 (or the pseudogene TRBV3-2) to TRBJ2-2; no definite D call. V lost 0 bases to trimming and J lost 7 bases, with 12 bases between them. CDR1 and CDR2 from the germline V gene are LGHDT and YNNKEL (reference sequence). The length of the CDR3 is 15 residues. Written as DNA, the CDR3 is TGTGCCAGCAGCCAAGATCTCAAGGGAAGCGGGGAGCTGTTTTTT. It encodes CASSQDLKGSGELFF.

This clone was seen only once. V and J are TRBV6-1 and TRBJ1-5; a possible D gene is TRBD1 (5 bases). V lost 2 bases to trimming and J lost 1 base, with 12 bases between them. This CDR3 region has 16 residues. Germline CDR1 reads MNHNS; CDR2 reads SASEGT. The CDR3 nucleotides read TGTGCCAGCAGTGAATGGGGCGTAGGGAGCAATCAGCCCCAGCATTTT. Translation: CASSEWGVGSNQPQHF.

Only a few counts were recorded for this clone. The chain employs TRBV7-9 and TRBJ2-5; the D gene could be TRBD1 or TRBD2 (5 bases each). The V end lost 5 bases, the J end lost 4 bases, and 14 bases lay between the germline ends. CDR3 length equals 14 residues. Per germline, CDR1 SEHNR and CDR2 FQNEAQ (reference sequence). The CDR3 DNA follows: TGTGCCAGCAGCCCTCCGAGGGGAACAGAGACCCAGTACTTC. It translates to CASSPPRGTETQYF.

The J gene is TRBJ2-7, the V gene TRBV19; 7 bases line up with TRBD2. The germline V gene encodes CDR1 LNHDA and CDR2 SQIVND (reference sequence). The CDR3 runs to 13 residues. The V and J ends lost 4 bases and 6 bases, in that order; junction bases with no gene match: 6. CDR3: CASSKGLFGEQYF. The CDR3 DNA is TGTGCCAGTAGTAAGGGACTATTCGGCGAGCAGTACTTC.

The gene calls are TRBV2 and TRBJ2-7; no firm D call. The V end lost 2 bases, the J end lost 3 bases, and 8 bases lay between the germline ends. The CDR3 spans 13 residues. CDR1 is SNHLY and CDR2 is FYNNEI in the germline V gene. Here the CDR3 reads CASSESRGYEQYF. CDR3 coding DNA: TGTGCCAGCAGTGAAAGTAGAGGCTACGAGCAGTACTTC.

DNA for the CDR3: TGTGCCAGCAGCTTAGTGCCGGGACTAGCGGGGAGCCCCTACGAGCAGTACTTC. Its translation: CASSLVPGLAGSPYEQYF. The chain combines TRBV7-2 with TRBJ2-7, with 13 nucleotides matching TRBD2. With V trimmed by 1 base and J by 2 bases, 8 bases remained unmatched. The germline CDR1 and CDR2 sequences are SGHTA and FQGNSA. CDR3 length: 18 residues.

This clone has ten or more counts. The J gene is TRBJ2-1, the V gene TRBV4-2, with 8 bases that match TRBD1. The CDR3 is 14 residues long. The V gene end was trimmed by 3 bases and the J gene end by 4 bases; junction bases not matched to a gene: 2. Germline values: CDR1 LGHNA, CDR2 YNFKEQ. CDR3 sequence: CASSQDRAYNEQFF. The CDR3 DNA reads as TGTGCCAGCAGCCAGGACAGGGCTTACAATGAGCAGTTCTTC.

This clone rates as medium-sized. The rearrangement uses TRBV9 and TRBJ2-2; D unresolved. The CDR3 extends over 15 amino acids. Germline values: CDR1 SGDLS, CDR2 YYNGEE. Trimming took 3 bases from V and 2 from J, leaving 11 bases between them. DNA of the CDR3: TGTGCCAGCAGCGAGCAGACAACCAACACCGGGGAGCTGTTTTTT. It specifies CASSEQTTNTGELFF.

This clone has just a few counts. The chain combines TRBV15 with TRBJ2-7; TRBD1 agrees at 11 bases. V lost 3 bases and J lost 2; bases outside the gene matches: 3. CDR1 is LNHNV and CDR2 is YYDKDF in the germline V gene (reference sequence). The CDR3 runs to 15 residues. In DNA, the CDR3 is TGTGCCACCAGCAGTGGACAGGGGGCAACCTACGAGCAGTACTTC. Translated, it gives CATSSGQGATYEQYF. Complete variable domain (other parts from reference TRBV15 and TRBJ2-7): DAMVIQNPRYQVTQFGKPVTLSCSQTLNHNVMYWYQQKSSQAPKLLFHYYDKDFNNEADTPDNFQSRRPNTSFCFLDIRSPGLGDTAMYLCATSSGQGATYEQYFGPGTRLTVT.

The gene calls are TRBV19 and TRBJ2-4, with D tentatively TRBD1 (5 bases). Trimming cost V 3 bases and J 0 bases, with 9 bases left between them. The CDR3 sequence is 15 residues long. Germline V CDR1 and CDR2: LNHDA, SQIVND (reference sequence). Written as DNA, the CDR3 is TGTGCCAGTAGTATGACAGTCTTAGCCAAAAACATTCAGTACTTC. Translation gives CASSMTVLAKNIQYF.

This clone was observed once. This chain links TRBV5-8 with TRBJ2-7; either TRBD1 or TRBD2 may supply D (6 bases each). The V and J ends lost 7 bases and 4 bases respectively, with 18 bases between them. The CDR3 totals 14 residues. CDR1 is SGHTS, CDR2 YDEGEE, per germline. CDR3 nucleotide sequence: TGTGCCAGCTGGATGGGGGGCGGGACTTACGAGCAGTACTTC. Translated: CASWMGGGTYEQYF.

By share, this clone ranks as medium-sized. This chain connects TRBV30 to TRBJ2-2; 14 bases line up with TRBD2. CDR3 size: 16 residues. Germline V gives CDR1 GTSNPN, CDR2 SVGIG (reference sequence). J lost 7 bases, V lost 4 bases, and 8 bases had no gene match. The CDR3 region has the DNA TGTGCCTGGAAAGGGACTAGCGGGAGTACGAGCGGGGAGCTGTTTTTT. Encoded protein: CAWKGTSGSTSGELFF.

The gene calls are TRBV5-6 and TRBJ1-6; D ambiguous. Germline V gene data show CDR1 as SGHDT and CDR2 as YYEEEE. Deletions cut 0 bases from V and 14 bases from J, with 15 bases between. The CDR3 covers 14 residues. The CDR3: CASSLGPAGSSLHF. For the CDR3, the DNA is TGTGCCAGCAGCTTGGGTCCAGCTGGATCGTCCCTCCACTTT. The full variable domain, its missing parts supplied by reference TRBV5-6 and TRBJ1-6, is DAGVTQSPTHLIKTRGQQVTLRCSPKSGHDTVSWYQQALGQGPQFIFQYYEEEERQRGNFPDRFSGHQFPNYSSELNVNALLLGDSALYLCASSLGPAGSSLHFGNGTRLTVT.

CDR3 in DNA: TGTGCCAGCAGCGCCGAATCCTCAGGGGTTGGGCAAAAACTGTTTTTT. Translating it yields CASSAESSGVGQKLFF. The rearrangement uses TRBV9 and TRBJ1-4, with D maybe TRBD1 (6 bases). The CDR3 has 16 residues. Germline loops: CDR1 SGDLS, CDR2 YYNGEE. V lost 3 bases and J 9 bases, leaving 21 bases between the germline ends.

This clone came up a few times. The CDR3 DNA reads as TGTGCCAGCAGTAAGAACAGAGACCCTCTAGGCTACACCTTC. Translating gives CASSKNRDPLGYTF. This chain uses TRBV6-5 with TRBJ1-2; D is unresolved. The germline V and J ends were trimmed by 5 bases and 8 bases, with 18 bases remaining between them. The CDR3 extends over 14 amino acids. Germline CDR1 is MNHEY and CDR2 is SVGAGI.